These 23 T cell receptor beta chains originate from one sample sequenced in a study of cytomegalovirus exposure and HLA in healthy donors. PCR used 60 Vbeta primers and 13 Jbeta primers. Repertoires were generated with immunoSEQ multiplex PCR, while TCRdb's copy carries only in-frame clones and drops some. Of some 150,000 clones listed, about 75% are singletons. Material: PBMCs. Receptors were obtained from a woman under 40 in good health and CMV-seronegative.

V usage is TRBV6-4 and J usage is TRBJ2-2, with 8 positions matching TRBD1. Germline CDR1 and CDR2: MRHNA and SNTAGT. V was clipped by 6 bases and J by 5 bases; unmatched bases: 5. This CDR3 has 14 amino acids. The CDR3 DNA sequence: TGTGCCAGCAGCATGACAGGGGTTACCGGGGAGCTGTTTTTT. Translated, it gives CASSMTGVTGELFF.

The chain employs TRBV5-1 and TRBJ2-1, with D maybe TRBD1 (5 bases). The CDR3 spans 15 residues. Germline lookup yields CDR1 SGHRS and CDR2 YFSETQ. The V end was cut by 0 bases, the J end by 5 bases, with 12 bases between. The CDR3 region is CASSLGGRLHNEQFF. The DNA of the CDR3 is TGCGCCAGCAGCTTGGGGGGCCGGCTTCACAATGAGCAGTTCTTC.

The chain has TRBV27 and TRBJ2-3, with D possibly TRBD2 on 7 matching bases. Trimming removed 2 bases at V and 3 bases at J, with 12 bases between. There are 15 residues in the CDR3. Germline V gene lookup returns CDR1 MNHEY and CDR2 SMNVEV (reference sequence). The CDR3 DNA is TGTGCCAGCAGTTTAGTTGGGGGGGCTACAGATACGCAGTATTTT. Translation gives CASSLVGGATDTQYF.

The chain joins TRBV15 to TRBJ2-7, with 10 bases that match TRBD1. Losses at the gene ends were 5 bases for V and 5 bases for J; bases not matched to a gene: 3. The CDR3 is made up of 13 amino acids. From germline, CDR1 is LNHNV and CDR2 YYDKDF (reference sequence). This CDR3 is CATSHGTGDEQYF. The CDR3 coding sequence is TGTGCCACCAGCCACGGGACAGGGGACGAGCAGTACTTC.

This clone turned up a few times. The chain uses TRBV27 and TRBJ1-5; 9 bases fit TRBD1. Germline V gives CDR1 MNHEY, CDR2 SMNVEV (reference sequence). The CDR3 is made up of 14 amino acids. Trimming took 6 bases from V and 5 from J; bases not matched to a gene: 5. CDR3 residues: CASREQGADQPQHF. DNA for the CDR3: TGTGCCAGCAGAGAACAGGGGGCTGATCAGCCCCAGCATTTT.

The V and J genes are TRBV4-1 and TRBJ1-1; 7 bases are shared with TRBD1. Germline V gives CDR1 MGHRA, CDR2 YSYEKL. The V gene end was trimmed by 3 bases and the J gene end by 0 bases; junction bases not matched to a gene: 7. The CDR3 has 16 amino acids. DNA of the CDR3: TGCGCCAGCAGCCATGCCCGGGACAGAATGAACACTGAAGCTTTCTTT. Protein sequence: CASSHARDRMNTEAFF.

About this clone: At one end, the junction sequence differs from germline, possibly due to a read error. The V call is TRBV7-7, the J call TRBJ2-2, with TRBD1 as a possible D gene (6 bases). The CDR3 loop spans 16 amino acids. CDR1 is SSHAT, CDR2 FNYEAQ, per germline (reference sequence). The CDR3 DNA follows: TGTGCTAGCAGCTTAGGGGACAAAGCGAACACCGGGGAGCTGTTTTTT. It is translated as CASSLGDKANTGELFF.

The rearrangement uses TRBV7-9 and TRBJ1-3; possible D gene TRBD1, 5 bases. The germline V gene has CDR1 SEHNR and CDR2 FQNEAQ (reference sequence). The germline V and J ends were trimmed by 4 bases and 0 bases, with 19 bases remaining between them. The CDR3 sequence is 18 residues long. The CDR3 is CASSSTDSVFFSGNTIYF. For the CDR3, the DNA is TGTGCCAGCAGCTCGACCGACAGTGTATTTTTCTCTGGAAACACCATATATTTT.

The genes are TRBV30 and TRBJ2-1; TRBD2 matches 9 bases. Germline assignment: CDR1 GTSNPN and CDR2 SVGIG (reference sequence). The CDR3 is 14 amino acids. Trimming at V came to 2 bases and at J to 4 bases, leaving 3 bases not matched to a gene. The CDR3 DNA reads as TGTGCCTGGAGTCGTCTAGCGGGGTACAATGAGCAGTTCTTC. It codes for CAWSRLAGYNEQFF.

The sample holds a few counts of this clone. This rearrangement joins TRBV14 to TRBJ2-7; no firm D call. Between the trimmed V and J ends, which lost 4 bases and 4 bases, there was a span of 5 bases. Germline V gives CDR1 SGHDN, CDR2 FVKESK. The CDR3 is made up of 11 amino acids. CDR3 loop: CASSPGYEQYF. CDR3 DNA: TGTGCCAGCAGCCCAGGTTACGAGCAGTACTTC.

This clone was counted a few times. The V call is TRBV21-1, the J call TRBJ2-6; the table calls TRBD2, which could not be checked here. TRBV21-1 is reported as a pseudogene. CDR3 length: 14 residues. CDR3 residues: CVSRSGGGANVLTF. As DNA, the CDR3 is TGTGTCAGCCGGAGCGGGGGTGGGGCCAACGTCCTGACTTTC.

The chain employs TRBV21-1 and TRBJ1-2; the DNA was not compared with TRBD1, the D call given in the table. TRBV21-1 is given as a pseudogene. The CDR3 covers 13 residues. In DNA, the CDR3 is TGTGCCAACCTAGGACAGGCCAACTATGGCTACACCTTC. The encoded protein is CANLGQANYGYTF.

The V call is TRBV29-1, the J call TRBJ1-1; D is unresolved. This CDR3 has 11 residues. CDR1 and CDR2 (germline): SQVTM, ANQGSEA. Trimming took off 8 bases at V and 1 base at J, with 8 bases between the two ends. CDR3 sequence reads: CSFRQNTEAFF. The CDR3 DNA reads as TGCAGCTTCCGACAGAACACTGAAGCTTTCTTT.

CDR3 sequence: CASSRGAEAFF. The CDR3 region has the DNA TGTGCCAGTAGTAGGGGCGCCGAAGCTTTCTTT. The chain combines TRBV19 with TRBJ1-1; D is perhaps TRBD1 (5 bases). The germline V and J ends were trimmed by 4 bases and 8 bases, with 8 bases remaining between them. The CDR3 extends over 11 amino acids. Per the germline V gene, CDR1 is LNHDA and CDR2 is SQIVND (reference sequence).

This clone was seen once. The chain recombines TRBV18 with TRBJ2-1; the D gene is possibly TRBD1 (8 bases). There are 16 residues in the CDR3. Germline-derived CDR1 and CDR2 are KGHSH and LQKENI. Trimming left V 3 bases short and J 7 bases short, with 19 bases between. The CDR3 DNA reads TGTGCCAGCTCACCCGAGAAGCGGGACAGGAGGAATGAGCAGTTCTTC. Translation: CASSPEKRDRRNEQFF.

The chain is built from TRBV6-4 and TRBJ1-5; unclear D gene. Trimming took 0 bases from V and 0 from J, leaving 12 bases between them. The CDR3 sequence is 17 residues long. Germline V CDR1 and CDR2: MRHNA, SNTAGT. The CDR3 region has the DNA TGTGCCAGCAGTGACTCGCGCGTAAAATATAGCAATCAGCCCCAGCATTTT. This translates into CASSDSRVKYSNQPQHF.

The gene calls are TRBV6-1 and TRBJ1-1; D remains ambiguous. Germline lookup yields CDR1 MNHNS and CDR2 SASEGT. This CDR3 spans 14 amino acids. The V end lost 7 bases, the J end lost 3 bases, and 15 bases lay between the germline ends. CDR3 bases: TGTGCCAGCACCCCGGGAGGGAAGTACACTGAAGCTTTCTTT. Protein product: CASTPGGKYTEAFF.

The table lists this clone with a few counts. This chain uses TRBV15 with TRBJ1-1; D unresolved. Germline V CDR1 and CDR2: LNHNV, YYDKDF (reference sequence). The CDR3 contains 15 residues. Trimming removed 0 bases at V and 0 bases at J, with 8 bases between. CDR3 DNA sequence: TGTGCCACCAGCAGAGATTGGAGGGTGAACACTGAAGCTTTCTTT. Translated: CATSRDWRVNTEAFF. The entire variable domain, with the rest obtained from reference TRBV15 and TRBJ1-1, is as follows: DAMVIQNPRYQVTQFGKPVTLSCSQTLNHNVMYWYQQKSSQAPKLLFHYYDKDFNNEADTPDNFQSRRPNTSFCFLDIRSPGLGDTAMYLCATSRDWRVNTEAFFGQGTRLTVV.

The chain links TRBV18 to TRBJ2-1, with TRBD1 as a possible D gene (6 bases). This CDR3 region has 16 residues. Germline CDR1 KGHSH, CDR2 LQKENI. V was trimmed by 0 bases and J by 2 bases, leaving 11 bases between them. As DNA, the CDR3 is TGTGCCAGCTCACCACCGGGGCAGGGGCCCTACAATGAGCAGTTCTTC. It translates to CASSPPGQGPYNEQFF.

The chain joins TRBV7-3 to TRBJ2-7, with 7 bases aligning to TRBD1. Germline V gene data show CDR1 as SGHTA and CDR2 as FQGTGA. This CDR3 spans 14 amino acids. The J segment lost 1 base and the V segment lost 5 bases, leaving 5 bases of the junction unmatched. The CDR3, as DNA: TGTGCCAGCAGCCCGGGGACAGAATCCTACGAGCAGTACTTC. Amino acid sequence: CASSPGTESYEQYF.

This chain uses TRBV7-3 with TRBJ2-5; D perhaps matches TRBD2 (6 bases). V shed 0 bases and J shed 2 bases, with 10 bases lying between them. This CDR3 region has 15 residues. The germline CDR1 and CDR2 sequences are SGHTA and FQGTGA. The CDR3 loop is CASSLTSGRQETQYF. The DNA of the CDR3 is TGTGCCAGCAGCTTAACTAGCGGAAGACAAGAGACCCAGTACTTC.

This clone showed up just once. The rearrangement joins TRBV6-1 to TRBJ2-7, with TRBD1 matching 9 bases. The CDR3 is made up of 14 amino acids. CDR1 and CDR2 (germline): MNHNS, SASEGT. The junction had 6 bases not matched to a gene; V was cut back by 6 bases and J by 3 bases. CDR3 sequence (DNA): TGTGCCAGCAGCGCGGGACAGGGTTACTACGAGCAGTACTTC. This codes for CASSAGQGYYEQYF.

The rearrangement joins TRBV7-2 to TRBJ1-2, with unresolved D. The CDR3 loop spans 14 amino acids. The V end was cut by 1 base, the J end by 8 bases, with 14 bases between. CDR1 is SGHTA and CDR2 is FQGNSA in the germline V gene. Here the CDR3 reads CASSLGVQPWGYTF. The DNA for the CDR3 is TGTGCCAGCAGCTTAGGAGTACAGCCTTGGGGCTACACCTTC.